This note documents a single TCR beta chain sequence. Each donor was a Caucasian adult residing in Nashville, Tennessee. These data are taken from a study of shared clonotypes between healthy human individuals. Overall study context: Participating donors consisted of two women and a few men aged 18 to 49.

Clones were read by immunoSEQ multiplex PCR, and TCRdb kept only the in-frame ones, dropping some. In the table there are 600,000 to 750,000 clones, around 72% of which are singletons. CDR1 is MDHEN, CDR2 SYDVKM, per germline. The CDR3 is 14 residues long. Trimming cost V 8 bases and J 7 bases, with 18 bases left between them. Sequencing used memory CD4+ T cells sorted from blood. The subset denotes: CD45RA-negative fraction. The sequence came from a woman aged 30 to 39 in good health. The genes are TRBV28 and TRBJ1-5; unclear D gene. In DNA, the CDR3 is TGTGCCAGCGGGCCTTGGACGGGAGGGCAGCCCCAGCATTTT. This encodes CASGPWTGGQPQHF.